This T cell receptor beta chain was found in a study of cytomegalovirus exposure and HLA in healthy donors (dated by TCRdb to about 2017). About the full investigation: An earlier analysis of approximately 640 of the donors reported more than 250 Gb of sequence data and some 100 million unique TCR beta sequences from about 179 million T cells. An early release covering about 600 HLA-typed donors comprised about 310 gigabases of sequencing data and tens of millions of unique TCR sequences. Among the roughly 380 genotyped donors, 81% belonged to the genetic ancestry cluster associated with self-reported Caucasian donors. The study was designed to test whether signatures of past pathogen exposure could be identified by cataloging public T cell receptors. The T cell repertoires of 666 subjects were profiled by immunosequencing and related to cytomegalovirus serostatus. In addition to the first cohort of roughly 670 subjects, a separate validation cohort of approximately 130 different subjects was used. To predict cytomegalovirus infection status, the study brought together high-throughput TCR immunosequencing, statistical association of individual TCRs with disease status, and machine learning. A later analysis re-examined previously published TCR beta repertoires from more than 650 donors and added high-resolution HLA genotyping to investigate patterns of TCR occurrence. Rather than drawing on any new phenotypic data, the later analysis identified candidate immune exposures from TCR beta sequences and the way those sequences occurred across donors. In an earlier analysis of roughly 580 of the donors, high-throughput TCR beta sequencing was used to judge whether each TCR beta V gene segment behaved as functional or pseudogenic. Alongside the repertoire data, information on donor age, sex, ethnicity and CMV serostatus was compiled. In a later genetic analysis, genome-wide SNP genotypes for about three fifths of the 666 donors were used, and that subset was treated as a discovery cohort. All discovery cohort repertoires had been generated using a single sequencing platform. HLA typing covered class I and class II loci at four-digit resolution. Typing coverage varied by locus: 629-630 donors for A, B, C, DRB1 and DQB1; more than 500 for DQA1; approximately 570 for DPA1; 450 to 480 for DPB1. Several DR-DQ haplotypes were handled as single units for association and clustering because linkage in the cohort was strong. Among about 360 genotyped donors of the cohort, an average of around 240,000 unique TCR beta nucleotide sequences were sequenced per donor, roughly 20% of them non-productive. The full study reports these points: A few of the identified cytomegalovirus-associated TCR beta chains were confirmed in vitro to be specific for cytomegalovirus antigens. Across donors, most TCR sequences were observed very rarely, whereas some public TCRs were present in many individuals. The presence/absence analyses assumed that sequencing depth was roughly uniform across donors, and that assumption may not be true. In a later analysis, HLA-associated TCR beta chains showed more clonal expansion and lower generation probabilities than non-associated chains that were equally common. Correlated functional status among segregating V segments might be attributable to linkage disequilibrium, but an unknown experimental factor could not be ruled out. The study gave a list of under 200 TCR beta chains associated with cytomegalovirus. Because HLA typing was unavailable for some donors at each locus, only the typed subset was used in association tests. A further reported finding was that TCR beta sequences accurately predicted the HLA-A and HLA-B alleles for most subjects in the first cohort. Broadly in line with IMGT annotations, most TCR beta V segments showed up in productive rearrangements about 87% or about 30% of the time in an earlier analysis of several hundred of the donors. In this cohort, only TCR beta chains were sequenced, and detectable features were limited by the absence of alpha or paired-chain data. When HLA alleles, especially DR and DQ, strongly co-occurred, attributing TCR associations to individual alleles was difficult. The authors suggested that the approach could potentially be generalized to other disease states and immunological phenotypes. A cluster of highly shared sequence variants was judged likely to be a technical artifact of the sequencing pipeline. A later genetic analysis associated a missense DCLRE1C variant with V-gene and J-gene trimming of TCR beta chains, and an independent cohort replicated the association. In a later analysis, several top co-occurrence clusters were reported to appear linked to parvovirus B19, influenza, CMV and Epstein-Barr virus. In both the original and validation cohorts, the classifier was reported to diagnose cytomegalovirus status with high specificity and sensitivity. Most CMV-associated TCR beta chains appeared to be HLA-restricted in a later analysis, and the HLA associations seemed to be driven largely by CMV exposure. CMV serostatus was the only immune exposure information available for the cohort. Some IMGT-functional V segments, including TRBV6-2 and TRBV6-3, could not be distinguished by the 87-base-pair reads and were therefore excluded. In a later analysis, some 18,000 TCR beta sequences were associated with specific HLA alleles at a false discovery rate of 0.05. In a later analysis, TCR association rates were found to vary across HLA loci, with the most associated TCRs seen for DRB1 alleles and the fewest for HLA-C alleles. Because counts were too low, about 18 rarely observed V segments, including chromosome 9 orphons, were excluded from the earlier analysis of several hundred of the donors. In a later genetic analysis, fewer N-insertions in productive TCRs were reported among donors in an Asian-associated ancestry cluster than the roughly 670-donor mean.

As encoded in the germline V gene, CDR1 is SGHRS while CDR2 is YFSETQ. V lost 0 bases and J lost 5 bases; the stretch between them is 14 bases long. The CDR3, cysteine through phenylalanine, is 15 amino acids long. The DNA shown is the 45-base CDR3, in frame from base 1. Library method: the immunoSEQ multiplex PCR assay. For the multiplex PCR, a mixture combining 60 forward primers for TCR Vbeta segments and 13 reverse primers for TCR Jbeta segments was used. A multiplex PCR assay on genomic DNA amplified the CDR3 region of rearranged TCR beta genes. The Illumina HiSeq System was used to sequence the amplified TCR beta libraries as 87-base-pair reads. The authors' pipeline ran thus. In a later analysis, tens of millions of unique TCR beta chains were counted across the roughly 670 repertoires, and roughly 11 million of these chains were shared by at least two donors. A nearest-neighbor algorithm error-corrected the raw reads and collapsed the reads into unique sequences, merging closely related sequences to remove PCR and sequencing errors. Alignment of CDR3 sequences to IMGT reference sequences was used to assign V, D and J gene segments. Each retained sequence needed at least a six-nucleotide match to both a V gene segment and a J gene segment. A rearrangement counted as productive if the CDR3 had no stop codons and remained in frame with V and J, and every other rearrangement counted as non-productive. CDR3 was defined according to IMGT convention as the region running from the second conserved V-encoded cysteine to the conserved J-encoded phenylalanine. The earlier analysis of 500 to 750 of the donors excluded any sequence lacking an unambiguous match to a single V gene segment. An earlier analysis of roughly 590 of the donors called V segments functional above 56.7% productive rearrangements and segregating when the between-donor standard deviation exceeded 5%. To diagnose cytomegalovirus status from the catalog of TCR beta chain sequences, a statistical classification framework was built. In a later analysis, V and J genes were assigned by comparing TCR nucleotide sequences against IMGT/GENE-DB human TR gene sequences. Using the TCRdist pipeline, a later analysis assigned CDR3 sequences along with most-parsimonious VDJ recombination scenarios. In a later analysis, each TCR beta chain was defined by its CDR3 amino acid sequence together with its V-gene family, and reads lacking a unique V-gene family were excluded. In a later analysis, 450 to 600 highly shared, low-generation-probability nucleotide sequences were removed to address suspected cross-contamination and a sequencing artifact. For each public chain, a later analysis derived a clonal expansion index from normalized ranks of inferred template counts within each repertoire. In a later analysis, generation probabilities were computed using a VDJ recombination model fitted to out-of-frame rearrangements, and the results were checked against IGoR. A later analysis scored TCR-TCR, TCR-HLA and TCR-CMV co-occurrence with hypergeometric tests, applying a repertoire-size bias correction to TCR pairs. In a later analysis, false discovery rates were estimated by permuting HLA or CMV assignments 20 times. A later analysis grouped co-occurring TCRs with DBSCAN, adding TCRdist sequence similarity when clustering within HLA-allele-positive subsets. For co-occurrence clustering, repertoires with fewer than 30,000 or more than 120,000 public chains were excluded, along with five repertoires with anomalous nucleotide sharing. TCRdb's version of the immuneACCESS table is confined to in-frame rearrangements and falls short of the full clone set. An unresolved V gene accounts for under half of the shortfall where checked; the remainder is of unknown origin. V, J and clone size derive from that table, while D and trimming were established from the DNA sequence. For this sample there are about 210,000 clones; more than 75% appear just once. The top ten constitute 0.2% to 0.3% of the sample.

In total, fewer than 750 healthy bone marrow donors made up the cohort. At the time of sampling, all cohort members were nominally healthy, though unrecorded immune exposures were likely present. The donor was CMV seronegative and was included in the group of a few hundred seronegative cohort members. Each donor provided a peripheral blood sample, and peripheral blood mononuclear cells were used for TCR beta sequencing. Genomic DNA was extracted from the blood cell samples with the Qiagen DNeasy Blood Extraction Kit. Of note for this clone: What antigen it recognizes has not been identified. No qualities accompany the bases; no much larger clone lies one base away.

The TCR sequence derives from a girl aged 2-10 years in good health and CMV-seronegative. The rearranged chain carries TRBV5-1 and TRBJ1-1, with no D gene named confidently. Sequencing was carried out using PBMCs. The CDR3 in this case is CASSLEGRLRTEAFF. In nucleotide form, the sequence is TGCGCCAGCAGCTTGGAAGGCAGGCTCAGGACTGAAGCTTTCTTT.